Following are 27 T cell receptor beta chains from one sample sequenced in a study of cytomegalovirus exposure and HLA in healthy donors. The PCR contained 60 Vbeta and 13 Jbeta primers. Measured with immunoSEQ multiplex PCR; TCRdb has only the in-frame clones, and not every one. The repertoire holds about 82,000 clones, with 78% as singletons. Specimen: PBMCs. These receptors came from a male donor in good health and CMV-seropositive.

By share, this clone ranks as medium-sized. The CDR3 nucleotides read TGTGCCAGCAGCTTTGTCGGACAGGGAGGTGCAGATACGCAGTATTTT. It yields the protein CASSFVGQGGADTQYF. The chain joins TRBV5-4 to TRBJ2-3; 8 nucleotides line up with TRBD1. CDR1 and CDR2 from the germline V gene are SGHNT and YYREEE (reference sequence). The ends lost 2 bases at V and 4 bases at J; junction bases unmatched: 9. This CDR3 contains 16 residues. The full variable domain, completed using reference TRBV5-4 and TRBJ2-3, is ETGVTQSPTHLIKTRGQQVTLRCSSQSGHNTVSWYQQALGQGPQFIFQYYREEENGRGNFPPRFSGLQFPNYSSELNVNALELDDSALYLCASSFVGQGGADTQYFGPGTRLTVL.

This clone was seen a single time. This rearrangement joins TRBV18 to TRBJ1-5, with TRBD1 matching 9 bases. The CDR3 contains 18 residues. Germline V lookup: CDR1 KGHSH, CDR2 LQKENI. V was pared by 3 bases and J by 0 bases, with 9 bases of the junction left unmatched. Here the CDR3 reads CASSPTGQGIYSNQPQHF. CDR3 sequence (DNA): TGTGCCAGCTCACCGACCGGACAGGGGATATATAGCAATCAGCCCCAGCATTTT.

The chain has TRBV28 and TRBJ2-5; D perhaps matches TRBD2 (5 bases). V was pared by 4 bases and J by 3 bases, with 12 bases between. This CDR3 has 14 amino acids. CDR1 is MDHEN and CDR2 is SYDVKM in the germline V gene. The CDR3 loop reads CASSSSGAEETQYF. The CDR3, as DNA: TGTGCCAGCAGTTCAAGCGGAGCCGAAGAGACCCAGTACTTC.

This clone occurred a few times. This chain joins TRBV7-8 and TRBJ2-4; D is ambiguous. This CDR3 is built from 15 residues. CDR1 is SGHVS, CDR2 FQNEAQ, per germline. Between the trimmed V and J ends, which lost 5 bases and 0 bases, there was a span of 11 bases. Written as DNA, the CDR3 is TGTGCCAGCAGCCCGCGACATCTAGCCAAAAACATTCAGTACTTC. It encodes CASSPRHLAKNIQYF. The full variable domain, its missing parts supplied by reference TRBV7-8 and TRBJ2-4, is GAGVSQSPRYKVAKRGQDVALRCDPISGHVSLFWYQQALGQGPEFLTYFQNEAQLDKSGLPSDRFFAERPEGSVSTLKIQRTQQEDSAVYLCASSPRHLAKNIQYFGAGTRLSVL.

The J gene is TRBJ2-5, the V gene TRBV15; TRBD1 agrees at 8 bases. The J call may be in error: the DNA end matches TRBJ2-7 better. The CDR3 spans 14 residues. Germline CDR1 LNHNV, CDR2 YYDKDF (reference sequence). This CDR3 reads CATSGPDRAYEQYF. In DNA, the CDR3 is TGTGCCACCAGCGGACCGGACAGGGCTTACGAGCAGTACTTC.

The chain has TRBV4-2 and TRBJ1-5; D is possibly TRBD1 (6 bases). Germline lookup yields CDR1 LGHNA and CDR2 YNFKEQ. This CDR3 has 15 amino acids. Trimming shortened V by 8 bases and J by 4 bases, and 18 bases separated the two germline ends. The CDR3 loop reads CASATKGGGNQPQHF. The CDR3, as DNA: TGTGCCAGCGCAACTAAAGGGGGGGGTAATCAGCCCCAGCATTTT.

Concerning this clone: This sequence may be a read error, since a much larger clone differs from it by one base. The chain recombines TRBV7-2 with TRBJ1-2; D perhaps matches TRBD1 (6 bases). Trimming removed 2 bases from V and 7 bases from J, with 17 bases in between. The CDR3 loop spans 15 amino acids. Germline CDR1 SGHTA, CDR2 FQGNSA. The CDR3 loop is CASSLNDQGMLGYTF. The CDR3 DNA sequence: TGTGCCAGCAGCTTAAACGATCAGGGGATGCTTGGCTACACCTTC.

Notes on this clone: Distinct nucleotide sequences in the sample also encode this CDR3. The DNA of the CDR3 is TGTGCCAGCTCACCACCGGCAGGGGCTGCCTACGAGCAGTACTTC. As protein: CASSPPAGAAYEQYF. The rearrangement uses TRBV18 and TRBJ2-7; perhaps TRBD1 as D (6 bases). The V gene's germline CDR1 is KGHSH and CDR2 LQKENI. There are 15 residues in the CDR3. The V end was cut by 0 bases, the J end by 2 bases, with 11 bases between.

This clone appeared a single time. One end of the junction varies from germline; a read error may be responsible. V gene TRBV7-9 combines with J gene TRBJ2-2; tentative D call: TRBD1 (6 bases). The germline CDR1 and CDR2 sequences are SEHNR and FQNEAQ (reference sequence). The CDR3 is 16 residues long. The CDR3 region is CSSSRVDSLNTGELFF. Here the CDR3 DNA reads TGTTCCAGCAGCCGAGTGGACAGCCTAAACACCGGGGAGCTGTTTTTT.

This clone was seen only a few times. The genes are TRBV6-5 and TRBJ2-7, with 7 positions matching TRBD1. The CDR3 has 13 residues. The V segment lost 5 bases and the J segment 5 bases; nucleotides outside the gene matches: 6. CDR1 is MNHEY and CDR2 is SVGAGI in the germline V gene. CDR3 coding DNA: TGTGCCAGCAGTCACCGACAGGGCCACGAGCAGTACTTC. It specifies CASSHRQGHEQYF.

The J gene is TRBJ2-7, the V gene TRBV28; D gene uncertain. CDR1 is MDHEN and CDR2 is SYDVKM in the germline V gene. Between the trimmed V and J ends, which lost 3 bases and 2 bases, there was a span of 8 bases. CDR3 length: 13 residues. In DNA form, the CDR3 reads TGTGCCAGCAGTTTTGTGAGAACCTACGAGCAGTACTTC. Amino acids: CASSFVRTYEQYF.

This rearrangement joins TRBV5-1 to TRBJ2-6; 7 bases map to TRBD1. The CDR3 totals 16 residues. V lost 4 bases and J lost 4; bases outside the gene matches: 8. Germline V CDR1 and CDR2: SGHRS, YFSETQ. The CDR3 DNA follows: TGCGCCAGCAGCGTCAACAGGGGCACCGGGGCCAACGTCCTGACTTTC. Its protein is CASSVNRGTGANVLTF.

CDR3 protein: CASQQGQDQPQHF. CDR3 nucleotide sequence: TGTGCCAGCCAACAGGGCCAAGATCAGCCCCAGCATTTT. V gene TRBV18 combines with J gene TRBJ1-5; possibly TRBD1 for D (6 bases). Germline values: CDR1 KGHSH, CDR2 LQKENI. There are 13 residues in the CDR3. Between the trimmed V and J ends, which lost 8 bases and 5 bases, there was a span of 13 bases.

The chain uses TRBV27 and TRBJ1-2; weak D call: TRBD1 (5 bases). Looked up from germline, CDR1 is MNHEY and CDR2 is SMNVEV (reference sequence). The CDR3 is made up of 14 amino acids. V gave up 3 bases and J gave up 7 bases, with 15 bases separating them. The DNA of the CDR3 is TGTGCCAGCAGTTTCGGGGGGGGTGTGGTTGGCTACACCTTC. Translation gives CASSFGGGVVGYTF.

CDR3 residues: CASSLAGGNHGYTF. CDR3 DNA sequence: TGTGCCAGCAGTTTGGCAGGGGGCAATCATGGCTACACCTTC. The V gene is TRBV27, the J gene TRBJ1-2; TRBD1 matches at 8 bases. V lost 3 bases to trimming and J lost 6 bases; unmatched junction nucleotides: 6. Germline CDR1 MNHEY, CDR2 SMNVEV (reference sequence). The CDR3 consists of 14 residues.

This chain links TRBV27 with TRBJ2-1; D perhaps matches TRBD2 (6 bases). Germline CDR1 is MNHEY and CDR2 is SMNVEV (reference sequence). V lost 4 bases to trimming and J lost 8 bases, with 18 bases between them. There are 15 residues in the CDR3. The CDR3 loop is CASSSGDSARDEQFF. CDR3 nucleotides: TGTGCCAGCAGTTCCGGGGACTCCGCTAGGGATGAGCAGTTCTTC.

The chain uses TRBV30 and TRBJ1-5; tentative D call: TRBD1 (6 bases). Germline V lookup: CDR1 GTSNPN, CDR2 SVGIG (reference sequence). Trimming left V 1 base short and J 0 bases short, with 16 bases between. The CDR3 has 17 amino acids. As DNA, the CDR3 is TGTGCCTGGAGTGCCAGTCGAGACAGGTATAGCAATCAGCCCCAGCATTTT. Protein: CAWSASRDRYSNQPQHF.

This sequence joins TRBV7-6 and TRBJ2-2; 7 nucleotides agree with TRBD1. The CDR3 runs to 18 residues. Germline CDR1 and CDR2: SGHVS and FNYEAQ. Unmatched junction bases numbered 17, after V lost 4 bases and J lost 6 bases. In DNA, the CDR3 is TGTGCCAGCAGCTCCGCCCCGACAGGGTTTCAGGTGGCCGGGGAGCTGTTTTTT. This gives the protein CASSSAPTGFQVAGELFF.

The chain combines TRBV7-6 with TRBJ2-2; TRBD1 matches at 8 bases. The CDR3 totals 17 residues. The germline gives CDR1 SGHVS, CDR2 FNYEAQ. J gave up 1 base and V 4 bases, and 8 bases lay outside the gene matches. The CDR3: CASSSGPGTGNTGELFF. The CDR3 DNA sequence: TGTGCCAGCAGCTCAGGCCCCGGGACAGGGAACACCGGGGAGCTGTTTTTT.

In its sample, this clone was seen a few times. The chain joins TRBV25-1 to TRBJ2-7; a possible D gene is TRBD1 (6 bases). CDR1 and CDR2 from the germline V gene are MGHDK and SYGVNS. The V and J ends lost 3 bases and 3 bases respectively, with 15 bases between them. This CDR3 has 15 residues. The CDR3 reads CASSDPAGAIYEQYF. The CDR3 DNA reads as TGTGCCAGCAGTGATCCAGCAGGGGCGATCTACGAGCAGTACTTC.

Regarding this clone: One end of the junction does not line up with germline, which may come from a read error. CDR3 bases: TGTGCCGGCAGCCAAGACAGGAGCACAGATACGCAGTATTTT. Translating gives CAGSQDRSTDTQYF. This chain uses TRBV7-7 with TRBJ2-3; perhaps TRBD1 as D (6 bases). Germline assignment: CDR1 SSHAT and CDR2 FNYEAQ (reference sequence). This CDR3 contains 14 residues.

V is TRBV28 and J is TRBJ1-1, with TRBD1 as a possible D gene (5 bases). V lost 7 bases to trimming and J lost 5 bases, with 23 bases between them. CDR1 is MDHEN, CDR2 SYDVKM, per germline. The CDR3 has 16 residues. The CDR3 DNA sequence: TGTGCCAGCATCGGTCGGGGGATACCATTTGGGACTGAAGCTTTCTTT. This gives the protein CASIGRGIPFGTEAFF.

The genes are TRBV9 and TRBJ2-2; 12 bases match TRBD2. The V gene's germline CDR1 is SGDLS and CDR2 YYNGEE. With V trimmed by 0 bases and J by 6 bases, 3 bases remained unmatched. CDR3 length: 16 amino acids. CDR3 DNA: TGTGCCAGCAGCGTAGCTTCTAGCGGGGGGGCCGGGGAGCTGTTTTTT. Protein product: CASSVASSGGAGELFF.

V usage is TRBV7-7 and J usage is TRBJ2-7; 7 bases map to TRBD2. Germline V lookup: CDR1 SSHAT, CDR2 FNYEAQ (reference sequence). This CDR3 contains 15 residues. V lost 5 bases, J lost 2 bases, and 9 bases stayed unmatched. The DNA of the CDR3 is TGTGCCAGCAGCCCGAGGGAGGGGTACGCCTACGAGCAGTACTTC. Protein product: CASSPREGYAYEQYF.

The gene calls are TRBV7-2 and TRBJ1-1; maybe TRBD1 (5 bases). CDR1 and CDR2 from the germline V gene are SGHTA and FQGNSA. The CDR3 sequence is 15 residues long. Trimming removed 0 bases from V and 6 bases from J, with 14 bases in between. The CDR3 spells CASSLAPGNAAEAFF. CDR3 coding DNA: TGTGCCAGCAGCTTAGCACCAGGGAATGCAGCTGAAGCTTTCTTT. The complete variable domain, with remaining parts taken from reference TRBV7-2 and TRBJ1-1, reads GAGVSQSPSNKVTEKGKDVELRCDPISGHTALYWYRQSLGQGLEFLIYFQGNSAPDKSGLPSDRFSAERTGGSVSTLTIQRTQQEDSAVYLCASSLAPGNAAEAFFGQGTRLTVV.

V and J are TRBV5-1 and TRBJ2-7; TRBD2 matches at 13 bases. This CDR3 comprises 15 residues. Unmatched junction bases numbered 4, after V lost 3 bases and J lost 4 bases. CDR1 and CDR2 (germline): SGHRS, YFSETQ. The CDR3 protein is CASSSGLAGSYEQYF. CDR3 DNA sequence: TGCGCCAGCAGCTCGGGACTAGCGGGATCTTACGAGCAGTACTTC.

The chain recombines TRBV7-7 with TRBJ2-2; TRBD1 matches 8 bases. This CDR3 region has 16 residues. In germline, CDR1 is SSHAT, CDR2 FNYEAQ (reference sequence). The V gene end was trimmed by 5 bases and the J gene end by 1 base; junction bases not matched to a gene: 6. Written as DNA, the CDR3 is TGTGCCAGCAGCCGTCGGGGACAGGAGAACACCGGGGAGCTGTTTTTT. It yields the protein CASSRRGQENTGELFF.